This TCR beta chain emerged from a study of blood T cell repertoires in COVID-19. Whole-study context: The United States, Italy and Spain supplied acute and convalescent COVID-19 samples.

TCRdb keeps only in-frame clones here, not all; method: immunoSEQ multiplex PCR. The sample consists of 350,000 or so clones, more than 70% of them appearing once. J gave up 0 bases and V 0 bases, and 11 bases lay outside the gene matches. The CDR3 has 20 residues. CDR1 and CDR2 (germline): MGHRA, YSYEKL. The genes are TRBV4-1 and TRBJ2-6, with TRBD2 matching 7 bases. This TCR came from a woman aged 55-69 years with COVID-19, enrolled during active disease. The sequenced sample was peripheral blood. Written as DNA, the CDR3 is TGCGCCAGCAGCCAAGATCCCTTTTTGGCGGGAGACTCTGGGGCCAACGTCCTGACTTTC. Translated, it gives CASSQDPFLAGDSGANVLTF.